This T cell receptor beta chain was sequenced during a study of metastatic and nonmetastatic thyroid tumors. Patients had received no treatment of any kind before thyroid surgery. Germline V gives CDR1 LNHDA, CDR2 SQIVND (reference sequence). The CDR3 totals 14 residues. TCRdb reprocessed the PCR reads using MiXCR. Of 40,000 to 45,000 clones listed, about a sixth were seen once; the top ten hold approximately 3.9%. On this clone: A much larger clone lies a single base off, so this may be a read error.

The chain is built from TRBV19 and TRBJ2-3, with a weak D call TRBD2 (6 bases). The sequenced sample consisted of blood. The source of this sequence is a female donor with papillary thyroid cancer or a benign thyroid nodule (not recorded which). Some clones in this sample may be carry-over from other donors' samples. The CDR3: CASSLRDFSDAQYF. The CDR3 bases are TGTGCCAGTAGTCTCCGGGACTTTTCAGATGCGCAGTATTTT.